Below, 25 T cell receptor beta chains from the same sample are listed, as sequenced in a study of blood T cells in healthy people across ages. The use of a sample-barcoded 5' primer and a J-beta primer mix characterized a second PCR of roughly 6 to 12 cycles. TCRdb re-analysed the 5' RACE reads in MiXCR, keeping a single row per CDR3 protein. This table holds 1,300,000 or so distinct CDR3 sequences, around 59% found once. Source material: blood. Receptor source: a man younger than 30 in good health.

This clonotype occurred a few times. The chain combines TRBV6-1 with TRBJ1-1, with D possibly matching TRBD1 (5 bases). The ends were cut back, 2 bases at V and 4 bases at J, with 8 bases in the middle. Germline-derived CDR1 and CDR2 are MNHNS and SASEGT. The CDR3 is 13 amino acids. In nucleotides, the CDR3 is TGTGCCAGCAGTGAAAGGGGACCCACTGAAGCTTTCTTT. Translating it yields CASSERGPTEAFF.

This chain joins TRBV29-1 and TRBJ2-4; 8 bases align to TRBD1. The better agreement between TRBJ2-7 and the DNA end casts doubt on the J call. Germline V CDR1 and CDR2: SQVTM, ANQGSEA. The CDR3 is 14 residues long. CDR3 nucleotide sequence: TGCAGCGCTGTATTAGACAGGGGAATTAACGAGCAGTACTTC. Its protein is CSAVLDRGINEQYF.

This chain uses TRBV11-2 with TRBJ2-3; no clear D. Germline lookup yields CDR1 SGHAT and CDR2 FQNNGV. This CDR3 spans 15 amino acids. Between the trimmed V and J ends, which lost 2 bases and 2 bases, there was a span of 11 bases. The CDR3, as DNA: TGTGCCAGCAGCTTATTGGCCAGATTCACAGATACGCAGTATTTT. Protein sequence: CASSLLARFTDTQYF.

The gene calls are TRBV27 and TRBJ2-4; the D gene is possibly TRBD1 (7 bases). CDR3 length equals 13 residues. Germline V gives CDR1 MNHEY, CDR2 SMNVEV (reference sequence). With 4 bases removed from V and 6 bases from J, the gap between germline ends came to 10 bases. CDR3 sequence: CASSSQGGNIQYF. CDR3 coding DNA: TGTGCCAGCAGTTCCCAGGGGGGAAACATTCAGTACTTC.

This rearrangement joins TRBV15 to TRBJ2-5; no definite D call. The J call may be mistaken, given a closer DNA end match to TRBJ2-7. The CDR3 contains 13 residues. Germline V gene lookup returns CDR1 LNHNV and CDR2 YYDKDF (reference sequence). Here the CDR3 reads CATSTDLVGEQYF. The CDR3 DNA follows: TGTGCCACCAGCACAGATCTGGTTGGCGAGCAGTACTTC.

The chain joins TRBV28 to TRBJ1-2, with 11 bases lining up with TRBD1. The V gene's germline CDR1 is MDHEN and CDR2 SYDVKM. The CDR3 is 16 residues long. The V gene end was trimmed by 6 bases and the J gene end by 6 bases; junction bases not matched to a gene: 12. As DNA, the CDR3 is TGTGCCAGCAGCCCCGGGGGGACAGGGGGGTTTGATGGCTACACCTTC. It codes for CASSPGGTGGFDGYTF.

This chain connects TRBV27 to TRBJ2-4; the D call may be TRBD1 or TRBD2 (6 bases each). TRBJ2-5 matches the DNA end more closely, so the J call is doubtful. The CDR3 totals 13 residues. CDR1 and CDR2 from the germline V gene are MNHEY and SMNVEV (reference sequence). The CDR3 protein is CASSKLGGETQYF. CDR3 sequence (DNA): TGTGCCAGCTCCAAGCTAGGGGGGGAGACCCAGTACTTC.

The chain links TRBV20-1 to TRBJ2-1, with D perhaps matching TRBD2 (6 bases). The CDR3 contains 12 residues. The germline gives CDR1 DFQATT, CDR2 SNEGSKA (reference sequence). V was pared by 7 bases and J by 5 bases, with 12 bases between. The CDR3 DNA follows: TGCAGTGTTATAAGCGGGCACAATGAGCAGTTCTTC. It encodes CSVISGHNEQFF.

The count of this clonotype is one. The V call is TRBV11-1, the J call TRBJ2-7; 13 bases match TRBD2. V was clipped by 7 bases and J by 0 bases; unmatched bases: 6. Germline lookup yields CDR1 SGHAT and CDR2 FQDESV (reference sequence). The length of the CDR3 is 16 residues. The chain's CDR3 is CASTEGTSGNSYEQYF. In DNA, the CDR3 is TGTGCCAGCACCGAAGGGACTAGCGGGAACTCCTACGAGCAGTACTTC.

This clonotype was recorded once. The V and J genes are TRBV5-1 and TRBJ2-7, with 11 positions matching TRBD2. The V gene end was trimmed by 5 bases and the J gene end by 2 bases; junction bases not matched to a gene: 6. This CDR3 contains 15 residues. Germline loops: CDR1 SGHRS, CDR2 YFSETQ. The CDR3 DNA reads TGCGCCAGCAGTTATAGCGGGGGGGAAGCCTACGAGCAGTACTTC. Translating gives CASSYSGGEAYEQYF.

This clonotype has just a few counts. The V and J genes are TRBV12-3 or TRBV12-4 and TRBJ1-2; maybe TRBD1 (5 bases). Trimming stripped 3 bases from V and 2 bases from J, with 10 bases between. This CDR3 has 14 amino acids. CDR3 sequence: CASSFDEGNYGYTF. The CDR3 bases are TGTGCCAGCAGTTTCGACGAGGGGAACTATGGCTACACCTTC.

V gene TRBV5-5 combines with J gene TRBJ1-4; D may be TRBD1 (6 bases). Germline V lookup: CDR1 SGHKS, CDR2 YYEKEE (reference sequence). CDR3 length: 12 amino acids. Trimming cost V 4 bases and J 8 bases, with 9 bases left between them. The CDR3 nucleotides are TGTGCCAGCAGCCTAGGACAGGAAAAACTGTTTTTT. Protein product: CASSLGQEKLFF.

This clonotype was seen a handful of times. J is TRBJ1-1 and V is TRBV3-1; D gene unclear. The CDR3 sequence is 11 residues long. Trimming cost V 2 bases and J 5 bases, with 3 bases left between them. Germline CDR1 LGHDT, CDR2 YNNKEL (reference sequence). In nucleotides, the CDR3 is TGTGCCAGCAGCCAACATACTGAAGCTTTCTTT. Translated: CASSQHTEAFF.

The V gene is TRBV27, the J gene TRBJ2-1, with TRBD2 matching over 8 bases. With 7 bases clipped from V and 4 bases from J, the junction kept 9 bases outside the gene matches. This CDR3 spans 15 amino acids. Germline CDR1 MNHEY, CDR2 SMNVEV (reference sequence). The CDR3 DNA reads as TGTGCCAGCAAGCCCGGGACTAGGCGATACAATGAGCAGTTCTTC. Its translation is CASKPGTRRYNEQFF.

The chain recombines TRBV20-1 with TRBJ1-1; a weak D match, TRBD1 (6 bases). The CDR3 spans 15 residues. CDR1 is DFQATT, CDR2 SNEGSKA, per germline (reference sequence). CDR3 loop: CSLRQPGDGHTEAFF. CDR3 DNA sequence: TGCTCCCTACGTCAACCAGGGGATGGACACACTGAAGCTTTCTTT.

In this sample, this clonotype turned up once. This sequence joins TRBV20-1 and TRBJ2-7; D is uncertain. V lost 0 bases and J lost 1, with 10 bases in between. The germline V gene encodes CDR1 DFQATT and CDR2 SNEGSKA (reference sequence). This CDR3 spans 14 amino acids. CDR3 protein: CSARDEAKSYEQYF. In DNA, the CDR3 is TGCAGTGCTAGAGATGAGGCCAAGTCCTACGAGCAGTACTTC.

The chain joins TRBV11-2 to TRBJ2-3, with D unresolved. The CDR3 is made up of 14 amino acids. Germline CDR1 SGHAT, CDR2 FQNNGV. Between the trimmed V and J ends, which lost 4 bases and 1 base, there was a span of 9 bases. In DNA form, the CDR3 reads TGTGCCAGCAGCTCTCGGTGGGGCACAGATACGCAGTATTTT. Encoded protein: CASSSRWGTDTQYF.

The rearrangement joins TRBV20-1 to TRBJ2-7, with D uncertain. Germline V gene lookup returns CDR1 DFQATT and CDR2 SNEGSKA (reference sequence). The length of the CDR3 is 12 residues. V was pared by 0 bases and J by 2 bases, with 5 bases between. In DNA, the CDR3 is TGCAGTGCTAGAGAGACGACCTACGAGCAGTACTTC. Translated: CSARETTYEQYF.

The chain employs TRBV15 and TRBJ2-5; the D is unclear. Deletions cut 0 bases from V and 5 bases from J, with 7 bases between. Germline V lookup: CDR1 LNHNV, CDR2 YYDKDF (reference sequence). The CDR3 contains 13 residues. The CDR3 DNA follows: TGTGCCACCAGCAGAGATCTATCTGAGACCCAGTACTTC. Its translation is CATSRDLSETQYF.

This chain connects TRBV29-1 to TRBJ2-1; D unresolved. Germline assignment: CDR1 SQVTM and CDR2 ANQGSEA. This CDR3 region has 10 residues. V lost 4 bases and J lost 8, with 6 bases in between. The CDR3: CSVVSYEQFF. The CDR3 DNA reads as TGCAGCGTTGTGTCCTATGAGCAGTTCTTC.

This clonotype occurred a few times. As DNA, the CDR3 is TGTGCCAGCAGCGAGACATATTACAACCAGTATTTT. It specifies CASSETYYNQYF. The chain employs TRBV3-1 and TRBJ2-3, with unresolved D. V was cut by 5 bases and J by 12 bases, with 15 bases left in between. Germline V gene sequence: CDR1 LGHDT, CDR2 YNNKEL (reference sequence). The CDR3 contains 12 residues.

The rearrangement uses TRBV7-6 and TRBJ2-1, with 13 bases identical to TRBD2. This CDR3 contains 15 residues. V dropped 3 bases and J dropped 7; count of bases not matched to a gene: 3. Germline CDR1 and CDR2: SGHVS and FNYEAQ. The CDR3 DNA is TGTGCCAGCAGCTTCGGGACTAGCGGGGTAAATGAGCAGTTCTTC. This encodes CASSFGTSGVNEQFF. Combining the CDR3 with reference TRBV7-6 and TRBJ2-1 gives the whole variable domain GAGVSQSPRYKVTKRGQDVALRCDPISGHVSLYWYRQALGQGPEFLTYFNYEAQQDKSGLPNDRFSAERPEGSISTLTIQRTEQRDSAMYRCASSFGTSGVNEQFFGPGTRLTVL.

This chain uses TRBV12-3 or TRBV12-4 with TRBJ2-7; D not certain. This CDR3 has 14 amino acids. V was shortened by 1 base and J by 2 bases, with 9 bases between the two germline ends. This CDR3 reads CASSLDIFTYEQYF. CDR3 sequence (DNA): TGTGCCAGCAGTTTAGACATCTTCACCTACGAGCAGTACTTC.

The chain is built from TRBV15 and TRBJ1-2, with a possible D match to TRBD1 (6 bases). V lost 0 bases to trimming and J lost 3 bases, with 8 bases between them. This CDR3 region has 14 residues. From germline, CDR1 is LNHNV and CDR2 YYDKDF (reference sequence). The CDR3 nucleotides read TGTGCCACCAGCAGAGACGGACAGCACTATGGCTACACCTTC. Its translation: CATSRDGQHYGYTF. Complete variable domain (other parts from reference TRBV15 and TRBJ1-2): DAMVIQNPRYQVTQFGKPVTLSCSQTLNHNVMYWYQQKSSQAPKLLFHYYDKDFNNEADTPDNFQSRRPNTSFCFLDIRSPGLGDTAMYLCATSRDGQHYGYTFGSGTRLTVV.

In nucleotides, the CDR3 is TGTGCCAGCAGTGACCGGGACAGATACATGAACACTGAAGCTTTCTTT. It is translated as CASSDRDRYMNTEAFF. V gene TRBV6-1 combines with J gene TRBJ1-1; 7 bases align to TRBD1. V shed 3 bases, J shed 0 bases, and the junction held 7 bases outside the gene matches. CDR1 is MNHNS and CDR2 is SASEGT in the germline V gene. CDR3 length equals 16 residues.